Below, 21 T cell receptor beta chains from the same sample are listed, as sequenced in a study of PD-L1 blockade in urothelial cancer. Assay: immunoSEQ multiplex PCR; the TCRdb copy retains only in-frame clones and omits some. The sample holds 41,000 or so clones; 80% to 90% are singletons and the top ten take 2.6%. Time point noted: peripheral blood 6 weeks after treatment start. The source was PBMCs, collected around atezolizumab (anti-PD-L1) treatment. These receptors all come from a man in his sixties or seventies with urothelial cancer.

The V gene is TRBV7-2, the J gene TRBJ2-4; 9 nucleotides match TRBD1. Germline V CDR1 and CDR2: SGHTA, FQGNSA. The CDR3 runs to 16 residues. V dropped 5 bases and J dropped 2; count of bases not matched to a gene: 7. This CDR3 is CASSPGQGISKNIQYF. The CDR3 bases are TGTGCCAGCAGCCCCGGACAGGGGATCTCCAAAAACATTCAGTACTTC.

The DNA for the CDR3 is TGCGCCAGCAGCCCGGGACACACTAGCACAGATACGCAGTATTTT. Protein: CASSPGHTSTDTQYF. The J gene is TRBJ2-3, the V gene TRBV5-1; TRBD1 is a possible D gene (6 bases). Germline CDR1 reads SGHRS; CDR2 reads YFSETQ. The CDR3 has 15 amino acids. V shed 4 bases and J shed 0 bases, with 12 bases lying between them.

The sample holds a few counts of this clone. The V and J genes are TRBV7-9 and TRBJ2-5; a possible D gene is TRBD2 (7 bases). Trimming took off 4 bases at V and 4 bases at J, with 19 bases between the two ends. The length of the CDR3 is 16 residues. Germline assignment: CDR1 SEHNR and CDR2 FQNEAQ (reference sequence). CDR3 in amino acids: CASSSPLGGARETQYF. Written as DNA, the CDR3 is TGTGCCAGCAGCTCCCCTTTAGGGGGGGCCAGAGAGACCCAGTACTTC.

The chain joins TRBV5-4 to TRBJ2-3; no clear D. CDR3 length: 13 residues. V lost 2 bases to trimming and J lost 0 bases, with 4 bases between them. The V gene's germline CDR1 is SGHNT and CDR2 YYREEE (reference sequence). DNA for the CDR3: TGTGCCAGCAGCTTCTACAGCACAGATACGCAGTATTTT. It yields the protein CASSFYSTDTQYF.

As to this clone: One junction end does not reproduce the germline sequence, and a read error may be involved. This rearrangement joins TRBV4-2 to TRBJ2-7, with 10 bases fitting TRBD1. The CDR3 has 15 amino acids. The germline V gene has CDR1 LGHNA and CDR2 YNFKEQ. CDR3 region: CASSQGAPGQGFLLF. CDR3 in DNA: TGTGCCAGCAGCCAAGGGGCCCCGGGACAGGGGTTCTTATTGTTC.

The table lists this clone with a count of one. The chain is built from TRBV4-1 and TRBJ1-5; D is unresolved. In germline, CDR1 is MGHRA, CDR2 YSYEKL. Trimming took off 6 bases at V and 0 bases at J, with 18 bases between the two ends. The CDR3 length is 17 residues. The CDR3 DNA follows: TGCGCCAGCAGGAAGGCTTTAGGCAGAGGTAGCAATCAGCCCCAGCATTTT. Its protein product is CASRKALGRGSNQPQHF.

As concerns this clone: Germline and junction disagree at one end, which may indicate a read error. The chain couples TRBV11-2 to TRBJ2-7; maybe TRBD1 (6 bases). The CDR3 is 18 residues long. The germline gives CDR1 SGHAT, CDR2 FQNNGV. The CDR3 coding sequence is TGTGCCAGCAGATTAGTGGGGGCAAGGGCCGGGGCTGCCCACGAGCAGTACTTC. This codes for CASRLVGARAGAAHEQYF.

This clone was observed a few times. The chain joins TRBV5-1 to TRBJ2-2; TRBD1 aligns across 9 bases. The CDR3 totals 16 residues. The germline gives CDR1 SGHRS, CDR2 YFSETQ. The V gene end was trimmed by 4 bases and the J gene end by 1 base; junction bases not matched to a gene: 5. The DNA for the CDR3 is TGCGCCAGCAGCCAAACAGGGGGCGGGAACACCGGGGAGCTGTTTTTT. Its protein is CASSQTGGGNTGELFF.

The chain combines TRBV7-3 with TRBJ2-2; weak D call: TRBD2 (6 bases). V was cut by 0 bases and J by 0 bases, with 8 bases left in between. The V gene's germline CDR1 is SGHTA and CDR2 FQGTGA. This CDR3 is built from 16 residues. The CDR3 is CASSLTAGTNTGELFF. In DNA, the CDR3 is TGTGCCAGCAGCTTAACTGCGGGGACGAACACCGGGGAGCTGTTTTTT.

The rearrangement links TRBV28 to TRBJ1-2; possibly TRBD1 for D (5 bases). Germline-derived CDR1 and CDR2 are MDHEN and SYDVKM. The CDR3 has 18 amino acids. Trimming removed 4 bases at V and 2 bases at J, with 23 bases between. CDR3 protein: CASSSPTPRRGDNYGYTF. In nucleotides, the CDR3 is TGTGCCAGCAGTTCCCCGACTCCCCGGAGGGGCGACAACTATGGCTACACCTTC.

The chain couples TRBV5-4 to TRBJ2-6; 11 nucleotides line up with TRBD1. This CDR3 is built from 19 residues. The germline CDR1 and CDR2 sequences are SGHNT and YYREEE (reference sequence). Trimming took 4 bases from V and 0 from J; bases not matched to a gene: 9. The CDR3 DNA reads TGTGCCAGCAGCCCGAGGACAGGGGGCTTCGCCTCTGGGGCCAACGTCCTGACTTTC. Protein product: CASSPRTGGFASGANVLTF. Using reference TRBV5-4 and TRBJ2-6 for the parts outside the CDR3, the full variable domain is ETGVTQSPTHLIKTRGQQVTLRCSSQSGHNTVSWYQQALGQGPQFIFQYYREEENGRGNFPPRFSGLQFPNYSSELNVNALELDDSALYLCASSPRTGGFASGANVLTFGAGSRLTVL.

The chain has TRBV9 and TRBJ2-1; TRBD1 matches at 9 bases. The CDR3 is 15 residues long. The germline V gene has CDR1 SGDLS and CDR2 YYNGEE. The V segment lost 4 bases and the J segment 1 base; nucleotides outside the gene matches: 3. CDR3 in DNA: TGTGCCAGCAGCCTGGGACAGGGTTCCTACAATGAGCAGTTCTTC. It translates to CASSLGQGSYNEQFF. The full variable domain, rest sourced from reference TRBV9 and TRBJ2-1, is DSGVTQTPKHLITATGQRVTLRCSPRSGDLSVYWYQQSLDQGLQFLIQYYNGEERAKGNILERFSAQQFPDLHSELNLSSLELGDSALYFCASSLGQGSYNEQFFGPGTRLTVL.

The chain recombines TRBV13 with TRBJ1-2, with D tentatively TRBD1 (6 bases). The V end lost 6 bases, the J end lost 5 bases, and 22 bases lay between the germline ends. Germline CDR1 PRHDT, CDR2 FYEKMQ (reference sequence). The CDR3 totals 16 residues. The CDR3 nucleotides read TGTGCCAGCAGGCCGTGGGCCAGGGGCTCCCTTTATGGCTACACCTTC. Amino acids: CASRPWARGSLYGYTF.

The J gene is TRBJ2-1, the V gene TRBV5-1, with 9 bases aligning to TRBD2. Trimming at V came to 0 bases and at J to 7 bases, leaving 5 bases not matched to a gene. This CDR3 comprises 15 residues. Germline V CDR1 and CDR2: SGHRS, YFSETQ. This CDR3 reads CASSLGLAGKNEQFF. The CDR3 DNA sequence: TGCGCCAGCAGCTTGGGGCTAGCGGGGAAAAATGAGCAGTTCTTC. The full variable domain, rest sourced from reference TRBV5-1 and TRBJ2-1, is KAGVTQTPRYLIKTRGQQVTLSCSPISGHRSVSWYQQTPGQGLQFLFEYFSETQRNKGNFPGRFSGRQFSNSRSEMNVSTLELGDSALYLCASSLGLAGKNEQFFGPGTRLTVL.

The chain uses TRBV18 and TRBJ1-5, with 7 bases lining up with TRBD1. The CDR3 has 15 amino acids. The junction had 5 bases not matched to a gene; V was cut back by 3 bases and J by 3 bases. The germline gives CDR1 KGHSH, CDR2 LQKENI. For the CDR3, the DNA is TGTGCCAGCTCACCCCAGGGGGGCAACAATCAGCCCCAGCATTTT. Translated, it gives CASSPQGGNNQPQHF.

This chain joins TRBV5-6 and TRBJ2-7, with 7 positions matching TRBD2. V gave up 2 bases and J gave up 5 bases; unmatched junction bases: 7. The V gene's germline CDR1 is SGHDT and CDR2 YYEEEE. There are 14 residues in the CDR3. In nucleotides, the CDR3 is TGTGCCAGCAGCTTCGGGAGGCCCTTGGACGAGCAGTACTTC. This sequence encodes CASSFGRPLDEQYF.

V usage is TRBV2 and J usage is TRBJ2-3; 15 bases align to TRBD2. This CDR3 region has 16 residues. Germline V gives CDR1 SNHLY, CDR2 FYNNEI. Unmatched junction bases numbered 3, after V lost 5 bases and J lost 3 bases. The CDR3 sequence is CASSPGLAGGTDTQYF. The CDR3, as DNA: TGTGCCAGCAGTCCCGGACTAGCGGGAGGGACAGATACGCAGTATTTT.

DNA for the CDR3: TGTGCCAGCAGTGAGGGAGGGACCTATGGCTACACCTTC. Its protein is CASSEGGTYGYTF. This rearrangement joins TRBV2 to TRBJ1-2; D is perhaps TRBD1 (5 bases). V was cut by 3 bases and J by 4 bases, with 9 bases left in between. Germline CDR1 is SNHLY and CDR2 is FYNNEI. The CDR3 is 13 residues long.

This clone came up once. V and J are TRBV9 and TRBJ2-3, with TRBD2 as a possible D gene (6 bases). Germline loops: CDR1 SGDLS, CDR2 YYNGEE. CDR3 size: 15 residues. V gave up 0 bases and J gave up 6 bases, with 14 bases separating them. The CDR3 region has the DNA TGTGCCAGCAGCGTAGGAGGAGGGGCAAGGGATACGCAGTATTTT. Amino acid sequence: CASSVGGGARDTQYF.

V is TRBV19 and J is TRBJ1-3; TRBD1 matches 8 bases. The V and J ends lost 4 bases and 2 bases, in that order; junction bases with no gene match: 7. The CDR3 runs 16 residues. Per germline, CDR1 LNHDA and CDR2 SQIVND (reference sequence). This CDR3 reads CASSTLGQGPGNTIYF. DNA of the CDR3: TGTGCCAGTAGTACCCTCGGACAGGGCCCTGGAAACACCATATATTTT.

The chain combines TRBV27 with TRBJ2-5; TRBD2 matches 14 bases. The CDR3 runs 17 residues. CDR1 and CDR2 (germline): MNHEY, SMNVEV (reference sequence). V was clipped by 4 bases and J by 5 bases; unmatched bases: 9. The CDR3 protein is CASSSGLAGVWWETQYF. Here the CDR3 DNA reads TGTGCCAGCAGTTCGGGACTAGCGGGAGTGTGGTGGGAGACCCAGTACTTC.